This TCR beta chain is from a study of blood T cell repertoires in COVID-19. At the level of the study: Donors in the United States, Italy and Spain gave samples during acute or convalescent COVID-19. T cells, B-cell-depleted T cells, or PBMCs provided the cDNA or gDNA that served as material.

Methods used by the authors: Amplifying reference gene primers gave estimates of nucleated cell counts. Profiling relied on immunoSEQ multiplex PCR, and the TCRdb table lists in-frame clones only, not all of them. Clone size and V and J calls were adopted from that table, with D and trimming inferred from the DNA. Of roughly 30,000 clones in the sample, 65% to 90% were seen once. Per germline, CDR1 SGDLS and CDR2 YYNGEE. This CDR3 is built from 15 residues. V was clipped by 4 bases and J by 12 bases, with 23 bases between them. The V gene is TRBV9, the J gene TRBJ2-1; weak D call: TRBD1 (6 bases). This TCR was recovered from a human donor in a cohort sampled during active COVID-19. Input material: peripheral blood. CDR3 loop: CASSSQSGQKQGQFF. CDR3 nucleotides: TGTGCCAGCAGCAGTCAGTCTGGACAGAAACAAGGGCAGTTCTTC. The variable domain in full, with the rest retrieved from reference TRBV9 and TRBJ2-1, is DSGVTQTPKHLITATGQRVTLRCSPRSGDLSVYWYQQSLDQGLQFLIQYYNGEERAKGNILERFSAQQFPDLHSELNLSSLELGDSALYFCASSSQSGQKQGQFFGPGTRLTVL.